This entry features one T cell receptor beta chain sequence. Its antigen is currently unknown. Primers: 60 Vbeta forward and 13 Jbeta reverse. Sequenced by immunoSEQ multiplex PCR; TCRdb stores in-frame clones only, minus some. The sample comprises some 140,000 clones, around 79% of which are singletons, and 6% to 8.5% rests with the top ten. The source of the sample is a study of cytomegalovirus exposure and HLA in healthy donors. The study, taken as a whole, reports: Researchers reported in a later analysis that a missense DCLRE1C variant was tied to TCR beta V- and J-gene trimming. An analysis was carried out later, and it reportedly showed fewer N-insertions in an Asian-associated ancestry cluster than the approximately 610-donor mean.

V gave up 4 bases and J gave up 5 bases; unmatched junction bases: 0. Germline assignment: CDR1 MNHEY and CDR2 SMNVEV (reference sequence). The CDR3 has 13 residues. The sequence was collected from a man aged 25 to 40 in good health and CMV-seropositive. The sequencing sample was made of PBMCs. The chain has TRBV27 and TRBJ2-5; 11 nucleotides agree with TRBD1. CDR3 sequence (DNA): TGTGCCAGCAGTTGGGACAGGGGGGAGACCCAGTACTTC. This gives the protein CASSWDRGETQYF.